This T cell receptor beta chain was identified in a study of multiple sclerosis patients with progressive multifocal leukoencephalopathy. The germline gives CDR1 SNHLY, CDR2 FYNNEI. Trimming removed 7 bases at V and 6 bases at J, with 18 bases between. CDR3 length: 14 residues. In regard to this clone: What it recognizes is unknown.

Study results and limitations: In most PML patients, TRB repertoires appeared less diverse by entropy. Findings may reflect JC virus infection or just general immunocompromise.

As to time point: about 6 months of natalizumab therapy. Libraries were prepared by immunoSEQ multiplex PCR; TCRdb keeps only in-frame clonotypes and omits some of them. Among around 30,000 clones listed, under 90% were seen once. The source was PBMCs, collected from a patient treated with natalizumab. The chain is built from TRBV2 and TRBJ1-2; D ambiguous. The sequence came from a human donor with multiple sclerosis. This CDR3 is CASIVARTTHGYTF. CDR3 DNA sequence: TGTGCCAGCATCGTGGCCCGAACAACACATGGCTACACCTTC.